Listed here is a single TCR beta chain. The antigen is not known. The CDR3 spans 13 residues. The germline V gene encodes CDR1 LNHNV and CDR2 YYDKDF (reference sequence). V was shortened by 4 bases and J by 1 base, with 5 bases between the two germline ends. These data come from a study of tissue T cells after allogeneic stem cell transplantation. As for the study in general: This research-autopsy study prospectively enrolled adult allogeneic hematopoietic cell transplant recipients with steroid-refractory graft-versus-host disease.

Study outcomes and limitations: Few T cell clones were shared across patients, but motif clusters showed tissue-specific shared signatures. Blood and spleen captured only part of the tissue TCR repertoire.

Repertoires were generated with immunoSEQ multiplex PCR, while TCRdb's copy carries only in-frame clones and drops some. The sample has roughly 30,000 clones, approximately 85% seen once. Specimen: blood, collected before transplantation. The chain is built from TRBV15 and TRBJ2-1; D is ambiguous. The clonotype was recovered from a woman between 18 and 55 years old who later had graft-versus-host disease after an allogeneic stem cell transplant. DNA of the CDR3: TGTGCCACCAGCACTAAGTCCTACAATGAGCAGTTCTTC. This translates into CATSTKSYNEQFF.